The 12 T cell receptor beta chains below were found in one sample sequenced in a study of OX40 agonist ivuxolimab in advanced cancers. The data were produced by immunoSEQ multiplex PCR, yet TCRdb's version contains in-frame clones alone and is incomplete. Of tens of thousands of clones listed, around 90% are singletons. Sequences were derived from CD4+ or CD8+ T cells sorted from blood, sampled in a trial of the OX40 agonist ivuxolimab. These receptors were taken from an adult with an advanced solid tumor such as melanoma, head and neck, liver or kidney cancer.

The chain carries TRBV19 and TRBJ2-7; a possible D gene is TRBD1 (5 bases). The CDR3 is 14 amino acids. Trimming shortened V by 5 bases and J by 3 bases, and 14 bases separated the two germline ends. CDR1 is LNHDA, CDR2 SQIVND, per germline (reference sequence). The CDR3 DNA reads TGTGCCAGTAGTCCCTTTGGGGCGAGCTACGAGCAGTACTTC. Its protein product is CASSPFGASYEQYF.

The chain has TRBV5-6 and TRBJ2-7; 7 bases agree with TRBD2. The CDR3 is made up of 11 amino acids. V lost 4 bases to trimming and J lost 6 bases; unmatched junction nucleotides: 1. The germline V gene has CDR1 SGHDT and CDR2 YYEEEE. CDR3 in amino acids: CASSRGGEQYV. CDR3 sequence (DNA): TGTGCCAGCAGCCGCGGGGGCGAGCAGTACGTC.

This chain links TRBV14 with TRBJ1-2; TRBD1 is a possible D gene (5 bases). Germline CDR1 SGHDN, CDR2 FVKESK. The V gene lost 3 bases and the J gene lost 3 bases, with 14 bases spanning the gap. The CDR3 consists of 15 residues. The CDR3 nucleotides are TGTGCCAGCAGCCATCGGCGGGGGATAGACTATGGCTACACCTTC. This translates into CASSHRRGIDYGYTF.

This sequence joins TRBV9 and TRBJ1-1; D remains ambiguous. Germline loops: CDR1 SGDLS, CDR2 YYNGEE. This CDR3 is built from 13 residues. The V gene lost 0 bases and the J gene lost 8 bases, with 11 bases spanning the gap. The CDR3 nucleotides are TGTGCCAGCAGCGTAGTGTCCAGAGGGGAAGCTTTCTTT. Translated: CASSVVSRGEAFF.

This clone is termed medium-sized (0.01 to 0.1%). The same CDR3 arises from other DNA sequences in this sample as well. V is TRBV7-9 and J is TRBJ2-7; no clear D. The CDR3 extends over 11 amino acids. The germline V gene has CDR1 SEHNR and CDR2 FQNEAQ (reference sequence). Trimming shortened V by 5 bases and J by 7 bases, and 9 bases separated the two germline ends. For the CDR3, the DNA is TGTGCCAGCAGCCTCGCCGGGGAGCAGTACTTC. Translated, it gives CASSLAGEQYF.

This chain uses TRBV5-4 with TRBJ2-1; D may be TRBD2 (5 bases). This CDR3 spans 15 amino acids. In germline, CDR1 is SGHNT, CDR2 YYREEE (reference sequence). Between the trimmed V and J ends, which lost 4 bases and 6 bases, there was a span of 17 bases. CDR3 bases: TGTGCCAGCAGCCTGGTGGCGGGTATCTCCAATGAGCAGTTCTTC. Translating gives CASSLVAGISNEQFF.

The rearrangement uses TRBV29-1 and TRBJ2-7; D possibly corresponds to TRBD2 (6 bases). The germline V gene has CDR1 SQVTM and CDR2 ANQGSEA. Trimming pared 7 bases from V and 0 bases from J, leaving 16 bases between. The CDR3 is made up of 14 amino acids. This CDR3 reads CSGLLASSSYEQYF. The CDR3 DNA follows: TGCAGCGGACTTCTAGCGTCTAGCTCCTACGAGCAGTACTTC.

This clone was seen only once. The genes are TRBV6-5 and TRBJ2-1; the D is unclear. V lost 2 bases and J lost 5, with 7 bases in between. This CDR3 contains 13 residues. Germline V gene sequence: CDR1 MNHEY, CDR2 SVGAGI. This chain's CDR3 is CASSYGRDNEQFF. CDR3 in DNA: TGTGCCAGCAGTTACGGTCGGGACAATGAGCAGTTCTTC.

This chain connects TRBV10-1 to TRBJ2-7; 8 bases fit TRBD1. The germline CDR1 and CDR2 sequences are WNHNN and SYGVQD (reference sequence). V shed 2 bases, J shed 7 bases, and the junction held 4 bases outside the gene matches. CDR3 size: 13 residues. DNA for the CDR3: TGCGCCAGCAGTGAGGGACAGGGCGGAGAGCAGTACGTC. Its translation: CASSEGQGGEQYV.

The chain couples TRBV14 to TRBJ1-2, with D perhaps matching TRBD1 (5 bases). This CDR3 region has 16 residues. The V end lost 4 bases, the J end lost 4 bases, and 19 bases lay between the germline ends. Germline V gives CDR1 SGHDN, CDR2 FVKESK. The CDR3 spells CASSLQKFQGSYGYTF. CDR3 bases: TGTGCCAGCAGCCTACAAAAATTTCAGGGTTCCTATGGCTACACCTTC.

V and J are TRBV25-1 and TRBJ2-7; possibly TRBD2 for D (5 bases). Germline V lookup: CDR1 MGHDK, CDR2 SYGVNS. V lost 6 bases and J 3 bases, leaving 15 bases between the germline ends. This CDR3 has 14 residues. The CDR3 loop is CASSLEGRGYEQYF. CDR3 DNA: TGTGCCAGCAGCCTAGAGGGTAGAGGCTACGAGCAGTACTTC.

V is TRBV7-6 and J is TRBJ2-2; D uncertain. Trimming shortened V by 1 base and J by 7 bases, and 13 bases separated the two germline ends. There are 15 residues in the CDR3. CDR1 is SGHVS, CDR2 FNYEAQ, per germline. CDR3 protein: CASSLEAPALGELFF. The CDR3 DNA sequence: TGTGCCAGCAGCTTAGAGGCCCCGGCCCTCGGGGAGCTGTTTTTT.